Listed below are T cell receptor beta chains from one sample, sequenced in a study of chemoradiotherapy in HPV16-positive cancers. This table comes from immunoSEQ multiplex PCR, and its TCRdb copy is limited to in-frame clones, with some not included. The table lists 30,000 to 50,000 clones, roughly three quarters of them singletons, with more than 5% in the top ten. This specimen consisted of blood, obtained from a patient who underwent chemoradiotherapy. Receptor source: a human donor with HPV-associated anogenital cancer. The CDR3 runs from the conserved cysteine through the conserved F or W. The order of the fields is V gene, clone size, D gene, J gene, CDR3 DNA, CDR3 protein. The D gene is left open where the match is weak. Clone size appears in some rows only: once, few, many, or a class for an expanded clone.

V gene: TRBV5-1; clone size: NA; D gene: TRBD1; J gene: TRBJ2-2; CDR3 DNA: TGCGCCAGCAGCCAGGGGGCCAGCACCGGGGAGCTGTTTTTT; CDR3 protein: CASSQGASTGELFF
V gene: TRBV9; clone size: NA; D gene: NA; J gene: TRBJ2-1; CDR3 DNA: TGTGCCAGCAGCGTAGAATTAGCGCCATTCTCCTACAATGAGCAGTTCTTC; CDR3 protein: CASSVELAPFSYNEQFF
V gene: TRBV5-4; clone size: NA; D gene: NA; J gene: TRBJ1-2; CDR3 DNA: TGTGCCAGCAGCTTCTCCAGGAACTATGGCTACACCTTC; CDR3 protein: CASSFSRNYGYTF
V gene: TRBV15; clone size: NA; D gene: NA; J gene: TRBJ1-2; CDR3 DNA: TGTGCCACCAGCAGAGATCTGGCAGTACCCGAATTGGGCTACACCTTC; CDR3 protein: CATSRDLAVPELGYTF
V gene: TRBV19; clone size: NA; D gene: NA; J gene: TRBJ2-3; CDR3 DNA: TGTGCCAGTAGTATCCTAGGGACTAGCACAGATACGCAGTATTTT; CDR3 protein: CASSILGTSTDTQYF
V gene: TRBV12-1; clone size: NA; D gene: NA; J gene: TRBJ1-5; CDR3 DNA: TGTGCCAGCAGCTTTGCGCGGACAGGGGGAAGCAATCAGCCCCAGCATTTT; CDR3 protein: CASSFARTGGSNQPQHF
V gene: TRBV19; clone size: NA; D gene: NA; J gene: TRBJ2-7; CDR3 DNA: TGTGCCAGTAGGTACGGCACAGCCTCTTCCTACGAGCAGTACTTC; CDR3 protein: CASRYGTASSYEQYF
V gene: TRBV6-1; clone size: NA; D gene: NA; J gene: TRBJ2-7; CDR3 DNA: TGTGCCAGCAGTGCGACGGCAGAAACTTTCTACGAGCAGTACTTC; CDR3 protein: CASSATAETFYEQYF
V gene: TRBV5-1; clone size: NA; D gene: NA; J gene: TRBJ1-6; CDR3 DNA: TGCGCCAGCAGCTTACAGGACAGCTCCTATAATTCACCCCTCCACTTT; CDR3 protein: CASSLQDSSYNSPLHF
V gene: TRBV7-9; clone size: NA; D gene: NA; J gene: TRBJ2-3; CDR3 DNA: TGTGCCAGCAGCCATCTGACAGGCCCTAGCACAGATACGCAGTATTTT; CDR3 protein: CASSHLTGPSTDTQYF
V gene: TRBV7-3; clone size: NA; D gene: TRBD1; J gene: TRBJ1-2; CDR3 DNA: TGTGCCAGCAGTTTTACTGGACAGGGAGGACACTATGGCTACACCTTC; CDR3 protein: CASSFTGQGGHYGYTF
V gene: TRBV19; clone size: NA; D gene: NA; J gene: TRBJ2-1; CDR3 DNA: TGTGCCAGTAGTATAGACGCGGGGAACAATGAGCAGTTCTTC; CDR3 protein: CASSIDAGNNEQFF
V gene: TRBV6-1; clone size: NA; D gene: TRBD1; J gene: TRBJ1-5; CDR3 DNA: TGTGCCAGCAAGGACAGGGCAAATCAGCCCCAGCATTTT; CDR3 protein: CASKDRANQPQHF
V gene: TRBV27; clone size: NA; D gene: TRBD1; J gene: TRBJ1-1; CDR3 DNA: TGTGCCAGCAGGCTCTTCGGACAGGGTAACACTGAAGCTTTCTTT; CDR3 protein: CASRLFGQGNTEAFF
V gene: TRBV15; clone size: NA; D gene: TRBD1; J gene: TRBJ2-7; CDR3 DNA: TGTGCCACCAGCGAGTCGACAGGGATCTACGAGCAGTACTTC; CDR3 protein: CATSESTGIYEQYF
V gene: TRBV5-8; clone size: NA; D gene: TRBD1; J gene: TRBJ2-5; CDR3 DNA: TGTGCCAGCAGCTGGCAGGGGGCAGAGACCCAGTACTTC; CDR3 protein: CASSWQGAETQYF
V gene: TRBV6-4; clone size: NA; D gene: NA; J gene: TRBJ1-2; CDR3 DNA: TGTGCCCTGGGTGATCCCGGCTACACCTTC; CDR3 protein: CALGDPGYTF
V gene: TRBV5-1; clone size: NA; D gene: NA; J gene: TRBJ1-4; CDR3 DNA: TGCGCCAGCAGCCAGACGCCTTCTAATGAAAAACTGTTTTTT; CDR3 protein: CASSQTPSNEKLFF
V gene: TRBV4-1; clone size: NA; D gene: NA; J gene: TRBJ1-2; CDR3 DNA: TGCGCCAGCAGCCAAGATGAGAACAGGGCTTTTATGAGTGGCTACACCTTC; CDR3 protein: CASSQDENRAFMSGYTF
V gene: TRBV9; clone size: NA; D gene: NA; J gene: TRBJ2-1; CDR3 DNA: TGTGCCAGCAGCGTAGCTGGATGGCAGGGGGGAAAAAATGAGCAGTTCTTC; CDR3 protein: CASSVAGWQGGKNEQFF
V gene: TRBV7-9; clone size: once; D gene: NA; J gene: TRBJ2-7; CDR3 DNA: TGTGCCAGCAGCTTAGTTCAACGACAGCATCCCTCCGAAAGCTACGAGCAGTACTTC; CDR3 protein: CASSLVQRQHPSESYEQYF
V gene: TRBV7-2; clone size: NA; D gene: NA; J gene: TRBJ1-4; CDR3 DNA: TGTGCCAGCAGCCGTCCAGGAGAAAAACTGTTTTTT; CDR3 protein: CASSRPGEKLFF
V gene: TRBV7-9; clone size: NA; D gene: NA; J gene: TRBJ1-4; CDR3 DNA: TGTGCCAGCAGCCCGCCCCAGGGGTGGAAGGGAAAACTGTTTTTT; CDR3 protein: CASSPPQGWKGKLFF
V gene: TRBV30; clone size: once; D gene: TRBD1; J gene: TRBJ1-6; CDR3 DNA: TGTGCCTGGGCGGGACAGGGCTCCTATAATTCACCCCTCCACTTT; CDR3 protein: CAWAGQGSYNSPLHF
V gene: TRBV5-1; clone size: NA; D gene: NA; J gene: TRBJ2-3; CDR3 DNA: TGCGCCAGCAGCCGGACAGCTTCCACAGATACGCAGTATTTT; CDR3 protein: CASSRTASTDTQYF
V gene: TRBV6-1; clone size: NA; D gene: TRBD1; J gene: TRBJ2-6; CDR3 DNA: TGTGCCAGCAGTGAACGGACAGGGTGGGGGTCTGGGGCCAACGTCCTGACTTTC; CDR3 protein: CASSERTGWGSGANVLTF
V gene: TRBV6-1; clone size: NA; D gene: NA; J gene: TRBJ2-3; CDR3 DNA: TGTGCCAGCAGGACCCGGGACCAGATCACAGATACGCAGTATTTT; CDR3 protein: CASRTRDQITDTQYF
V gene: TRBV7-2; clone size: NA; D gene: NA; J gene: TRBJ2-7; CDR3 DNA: TGTGCCAGCAGCTTAACTTTAAGGGGACTGGCAAACTCCTACGAGCAGTACTTC; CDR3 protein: CASSLTLRGLANSYEQYF
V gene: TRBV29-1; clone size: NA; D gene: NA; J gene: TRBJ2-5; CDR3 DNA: TGCAGCGTGGGCAAGACCCGGGGAGAGACCCAGTACTTC; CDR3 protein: CSVGKTRGETQYF
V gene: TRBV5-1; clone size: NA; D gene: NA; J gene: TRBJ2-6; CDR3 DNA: TGCGCCAGCAGCTTCAGCTCTGGGGCCAACGTCCTGACTTTC; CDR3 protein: CASSFSSGANVLTF
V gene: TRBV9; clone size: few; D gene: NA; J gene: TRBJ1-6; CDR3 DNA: TGTGCCAGCCGGGGGGCGGATTCACCCCTCCACTTT; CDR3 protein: CASRGADSPLHF
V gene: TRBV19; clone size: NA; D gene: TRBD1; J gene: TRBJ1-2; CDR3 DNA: TGTGCCAGTAGTGACAGGGATTACTATGGCTACACCTTC; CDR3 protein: CASSDRDYYGYTF
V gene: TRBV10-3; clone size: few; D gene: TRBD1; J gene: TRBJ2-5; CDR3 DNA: TGTGCCATCAGTGACGGACAGGGTAGAAAGACCCAGTACTTC; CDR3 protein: CAISDGQGRKTQYF
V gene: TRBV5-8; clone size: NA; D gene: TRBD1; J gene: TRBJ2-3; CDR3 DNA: TGTGCCAGCAGCTCCGGACAGGGGAGATTTAGCACAGATACGCAGTATTTT; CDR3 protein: CASSSGQGRFSTDTQYF
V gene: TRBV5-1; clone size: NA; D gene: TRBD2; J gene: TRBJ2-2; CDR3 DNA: TGCGCCAGCAGCCCCGGGGGGACGAACACCGGGGAGCTGTTTTTT; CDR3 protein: CASSPGGTNTGELFF
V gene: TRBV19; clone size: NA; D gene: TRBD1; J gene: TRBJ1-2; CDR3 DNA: TGTGCCAGTAAGGACAGGGGGGCGGGCTACACCTTC; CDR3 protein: CASKDRGAGYTF
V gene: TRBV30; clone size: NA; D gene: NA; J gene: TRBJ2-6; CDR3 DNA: TGTGCCTGGATTAAGGGAACCAACGTCCTGACTTTC; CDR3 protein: CAWIKGTNVLTF